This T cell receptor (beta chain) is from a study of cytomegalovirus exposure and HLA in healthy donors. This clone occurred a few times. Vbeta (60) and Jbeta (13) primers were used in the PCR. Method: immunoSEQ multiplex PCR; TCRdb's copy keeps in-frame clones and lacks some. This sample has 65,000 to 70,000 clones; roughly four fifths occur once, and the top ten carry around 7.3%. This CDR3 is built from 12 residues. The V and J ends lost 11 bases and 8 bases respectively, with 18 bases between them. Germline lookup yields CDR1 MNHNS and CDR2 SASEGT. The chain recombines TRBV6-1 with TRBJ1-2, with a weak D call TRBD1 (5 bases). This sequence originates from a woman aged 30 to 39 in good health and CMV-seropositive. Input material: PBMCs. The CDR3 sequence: CAAQGPFGGYTF. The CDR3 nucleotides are TGTGCCGCTCAGGGTCCTTTTGGGGGCTACACCTTC.